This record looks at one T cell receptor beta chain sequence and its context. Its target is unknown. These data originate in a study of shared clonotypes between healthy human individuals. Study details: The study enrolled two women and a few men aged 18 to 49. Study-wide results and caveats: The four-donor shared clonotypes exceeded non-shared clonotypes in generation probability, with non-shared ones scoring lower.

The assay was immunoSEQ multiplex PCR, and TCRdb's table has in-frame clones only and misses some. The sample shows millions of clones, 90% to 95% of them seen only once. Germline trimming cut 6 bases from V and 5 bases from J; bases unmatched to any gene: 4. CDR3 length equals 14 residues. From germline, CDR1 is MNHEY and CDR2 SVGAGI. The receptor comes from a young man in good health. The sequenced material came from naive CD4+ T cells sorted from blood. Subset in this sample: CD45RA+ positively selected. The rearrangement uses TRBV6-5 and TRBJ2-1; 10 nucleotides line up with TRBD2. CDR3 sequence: CASSRSGGDNEQFF. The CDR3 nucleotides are TGTGCCAGCAGCCGAAGCGGGGGGGACAATGAGCAGTTCTTC.